This is a list of T cell receptor beta chains from one sample in a study of CD8 T cells in ankylosing spondylitis. TCRdb re-analysed the 5' RACE reads in MiXCR, keeping a single row per CDR3 protein. The table has roughly 670,000 distinct CDR3 sequences, under 20% seen once. Input material: blood, either unsorted or a sorted T cell fraction (not recorded which). All receptors come from a male donor with ankylosing spondylitis. The CDR3 runs from the conserved cysteine through the conserved F or W. The order of the fields is CDR3 length, V gene, J gene, CDR3 protein.

16	TRBV23-1	TRBJ2-1	CASSQSLDRGGNEQFF
16	TRBV28	TRBJ1-1	CASSSLSGNTVLRAFF
16	TRBV7-2	TRBJ1-5	CASSLERIGSNQPQHF
15	TRBV10-3	TRBJ2-5	CAISAGTSGQETQYF
15	TRBV11-2	TRBJ2-7	CASSWTSGGAYEQYF
15	TRBV12-3/TRBV12-4	TRBJ2-5	CASSQLRNVQETQYF
15	TRBV4-3	TRBJ2-7	CASSEGGTGGGEQYF
13	TRBV20-1	TRBJ2-7	CSATPLVSYEQYF
17	TRBV11-1	TRBJ2-1	CASSLARSGSSRNEQFF
15	TRBV10-3	TRBJ1-1	CAISDGVWIRTEAFF
16	TRBV5-1	TRBJ2-3	CASSPGTGGVADTQYF
14	TRBV9	TRBJ2-5	CASSMGTSETTQYF
15	TRBV28	TRBJ2-5	CASSPTGGDWETQYF
15	TRBV6-5	TRBJ2-7	CASSSRGGASYEQYF
14	TRBV30	TRBJ1-6	CAWSSRGQDSPLHF
15	TRBV5-1	TRBJ2-5	CASSRTSGFQETQYF
15	TRBV5-1	TRBJ2-1	CASSLGVGSVDEQFF
14	TRBV4-1	TRBJ2-1	CASSQTQEHNEQFF
14	TRBV5-1	TRBJ1-4	CASSSGTGDEKLFF
14	TRBV24-1	TRBJ2-1	CATSDSGFYNEQFF
15	TRBV5-8	TRBJ1-3	CASTLTASSGNTIYF
15	TRBV15	TRBJ2-3	CATLKGDSSTDTQYF
14	TRBV28	TRBJ2-7	CASSYFAGAYEQYF
15	TRBV11-2	TRBJ2-5	CASSLVVGTGETQYF
16	TRBV28	TRBJ2-3	CASSLRGLAATDTQYF
12	TRBV3-1	TRBJ1-5	CASSQAGTAQHF
13	TRBV12-3/TRBV12-4	TRBJ2-1	CANDGDRVDEQFF